This T cell receptor (beta chain) was profiled in a study of T cell responses to AZD1222 COVID-19 vaccine. At the level of the study: Analyses pooled second doses at about 4 or about 12 weeks. Broader study findings: No repertoire was sampled before or during the peak T cell response, only after it. Targets within unmutated variant regions were reportedly found for nearly half of spike-specific TCRs. The donor cohort was predominantly white British with a female majority, and clonal diversity may have been underestimated.

Comment on this clone: Its antigen is as yet unknown.

V shed 4 bases and J shed 5 bases, with 8 bases lying between them. Germline CDR1 reads SEHNR; CDR2 reads FQNEAQ (reference sequence). The CDR3 consists of 13 residues. Profiling relied on immunoSEQ multiplex PCR, and the TCRdb table lists in-frame clones only, not all of them. The sample holds some 130,000 clones; roughly 90% are singletons and the top ten take roughly 2%. The source material was peripheral blood, sampled on day 0 of AZD1222 vaccination. The gene calls are TRBV7-9 and TRBJ2-2; D is ambiguous. The TCR sequence derives from an adult in good health. DNA of the CDR3: TGTGCCAGCAGCTACGGGCCAACCGGGGAGCTGTTTTTT. Translating it yields CASSYGPTGELFF.